What follows are 16 T cell receptor beta chains derived from one specimen sequenced in a study of T cell responses to AZD1222 COVID-19 vaccine. Some clones are missing from TCRdb's copy, which holds only in-frame ones; the method was immunoSEQ multiplex PCR. The sample carries some 83,000 clones, over 75% recorded once. The sample consisted of peripheral blood, taken 28 days after the second AZD1222 dose. These receptors all come from an adult who received the AZD1222 COVID-19 vaccine.

The CDR3 DNA follows: TGTGCCAGCAGCAGACGGGGGGGCATGGATACGCAGTATTTT. Residues: CASSRRGGMDTQYF. The chain joins TRBV3-1 (or the pseudogene TRBV3-2) to TRBJ2-3; 8 bases agree with TRBD2. CDR3 size: 14 residues. V gave up 5 bases and J gave up 6 bases; unmatched junction bases: 7. Germline CDR1 reads LGHDT; CDR2 reads YNNKEL (reference sequence).

This rearrangement joins TRBV9 to TRBJ2-3; D gene ambiguous. V was shortened by 0 bases and J by 6 bases, with 8 bases between the two germline ends. The CDR3 totals 13 residues. Per the germline V gene, CDR1 is SGDLS and CDR2 is YYNGEE. The CDR3 DNA reads TGTGCCAGCAGCGTAGGAGGCTCGGATACGCAGTATTTT. Translating gives CASSVGGSDTQYF.

V usage is TRBV24-1 and J usage is TRBJ1-6; D remains ambiguous. V was clipped by 3 bases and J by 7 bases, with 6 bases between them. This CDR3 spans 13 amino acids. The V gene's germline CDR1 is KGHDR and CDR2 SFDVKD. The CDR3 spells CATSDGWNSPLHF. In DNA, the CDR3 is TGTGCCACCAGTGATGGTTGGAATTCACCCCTCCACTTT.

The rearrangement joins TRBV11-2 to TRBJ1-2; 10 bases fit TRBD1. V dropped 4 bases and J dropped 5; count of bases not matched to a gene: 4. This CDR3 contains 14 residues. Germline V CDR1 and CDR2: SGHAT, FQNNGV. In nucleotides, the CDR3 is TGTGCCAGCAGCTGGGGACAGGGGTCGTATGGCTACACCTTC. Its protein is CASSWGQGSYGYTF. The full variable domain, its missing parts supplied by reference TRBV11-2 and TRBJ1-2, is EAGVAQSPRYKIIEKRQSVAFWCNPISGHATLYWYQQILGQGPKLLIQFQNNGVVDDSQLPKDRFSAERLKGVDSTLKIQPAKLEDSAVYLCASSWGQGSYGYTFGSGTRLTVV.

In nucleotides, the CDR3 is TGTGCCAGCAGTTCACGGACAGGGCTTTTCACTGAAGCTTTCTTT. It specifies CASSSRTGLFTEAFF. The chain links TRBV6-2 or TRBV6-3 to TRBJ1-1, with 8 bases lining up with TRBD1. With 4 bases clipped from V and 4 bases from J, the junction kept 8 bases outside the gene matches. There are 15 residues in the CDR3. Germline CDR1 reads MNHEY; CDR2 reads SVGEGT.

This chain connects TRBV29-1 to TRBJ1-1, with D unresolved. The V end was cut by 1 base, the J end by 6 bases, with 9 bases between. Germline V gives CDR1 SQVTM, CDR2 ANQGSEA. The CDR3 covers 12 residues. The CDR3 spells CSVEAGGPEAFF. The CDR3 DNA reads TGCAGCGTTGAAGCAGGTGGCCCTGAAGCTTTCTTT.

The V and J genes are TRBV5-1 and TRBJ2-1; D unresolved. Germline CDR1 and CDR2: SGHRS and YFSETQ. V lost 4 bases and J 0 bases, leaving 11 bases between the germline ends. The CDR3 totals 15 residues. The CDR3 loop is CASSHSVSSYNEQFF. For the CDR3, the DNA is TGCGCCAGCAGCCACAGCGTGAGCTCCTACAATGAGCAGTTCTTC.

The chain is built from TRBV6-4 and TRBJ1-6; D is perhaps TRBD1 (6 bases). Trimming cost V 6 bases and J 6 bases, with 6 bases left between them. Germline V gene lookup returns CDR1 MRHNA and CDR2 SNTAGT. This CDR3 contains 12 residues. The CDR3 DNA is TGTGCCAGCAGGGACAGTAATTCACCCCTCCACTTT. Its protein is CASRDSNSPLHF.

This clone was observed once. The rearrangement joins TRBV5-6 to TRBJ2-2; 8 positions match TRBD1. Germline V gene lookup returns CDR1 SGHDT and CDR2 YYEEEE. This CDR3 is built from 17 residues. V lost 0 bases, J lost 3 bases, and 7 bases stayed unmatched. The CDR3 DNA is TGTGCCAGCAGCTTGGGTGAGGGACAGGCTTACACCGGGGAGCTGTTTTTT. Protein sequence: CASSLGEGQAYTGELFF.

The rearrangement links TRBV21-1 to TRBJ2-7; the table's D call of TRBD1 was not tested on the DNA. TRBV21-1 is deemed a pseudogene. The length of the CDR3 is 16 residues. CDR3 sequence reads: CASSKVYRGSSYEQYF. CDR3 bases: TGTGCCAGCAGCAAAGTTTACAGGGGTAGCTCCTACGAGCAGTACTTC.

The chain joins TRBV19 to TRBJ1-2; 8 bases agree with TRBD1. Germline CDR1 and CDR2: LNHDA and SQIVND (reference sequence). V was pared by 4 bases and J by 11 bases, with 3 bases of the junction left unmatched. This CDR3 spans 11 amino acids. CDR3 loop: CASSTGGRYTF. The CDR3 bases are TGTGCCAGTAGTACAGGGGGCCGGTACACCTTC.

The chain carries TRBV6-6 and TRBJ2-3; TRBD2 aligns across 8 bases. CDR3 length equals 16 residues. Trimming cost V 4 bases and J 4 bases; bases outside gene matches: 10. The germline gives CDR1 MNHNY, CDR2 SVGAGI (reference sequence). The CDR3 bases are TGTGCCAGCAGTTGGCTTGAGCGGGGGAGGGCAGATACGCAGTATTTT. Translating gives CASSWLERGRADTQYF.

The J gene is TRBJ1-1, the V gene TRBV4-2; no definite D call. The germline V and J ends were trimmed by 3 bases and 2 bases, with 19 bases remaining between them. Germline CDR1 LGHNA, CDR2 YNFKEQ. The length of the CDR3 is 17 residues. The DNA of the CDR3 is TGTGCCAGCAGCCACCAAGGCGAGTTCCTTACAAACACTGAAGCTTTCTTT. Protein product: CASSHQGEFLTNTEAFF.

The rearrangement joins TRBV10-2 to TRBJ1-1; 7 bases fit TRBD1. The CDR3 consists of 14 residues. Per germline, CDR1 WSHSY and CDR2 SAAADI. With V trimmed by 6 bases and J by 0 bases, 4 bases remained unmatched. The CDR3 region is CASSDRVMNTEAFF. The CDR3 DNA reads as TGCGCCAGCAGCGACAGGGTGATGAACACTGAAGCTTTCTTT.

Points on this clone: The germline gene is not matched at one end of the junction; a read error may be the cause. The chain combines TRBV7-7 with TRBJ2-7, with TRBD1 as a possible D gene (6 bases). This CDR3 is 13 amino acids long. Per the germline V gene, CDR1 is SSHAT and CDR2 is FNYEAQ (reference sequence). CDR3 loop: CASSLATGFEQYF. The CDR3 DNA sequence: TGTGCTAGCAGCTTAGCGACAGGTTTCGAGCAGTACTTC.

The chain recombines TRBV4-1 with TRBJ1-2, with 7 bases lining up with TRBD1. The CDR3 is made up of 15 amino acids. Germline V gene data show CDR1 as MGHRA and CDR2 as YSYEKL. The trim removed 8 bases at V and 0 bases at J, leaving 9 bases unmatched. The CDR3: CASHRQGDTNYGYTF. CDR3 in DNA: TGCGCCAGCCACAGACAGGGAGACACTAACTATGGCTACACCTTC.